A selection of T cell receptor beta chains follows, all from one sample in a study of regulatory T cells in long-lasting Graves disease. TCRdb reanalysed the multiplex PCR reads using MiXCR and keeps one entry per CDR3 protein. Of 600,000 to 800,000 distinct CDR3 sequences listed, roughly 30% are singletons. The specimen was peripheral blood mononuclear cells (PBMCs), collected when the disease was refractory, from a patient treated with antithyroid drugs. These receptors originate from a female donor with Graves disease. The CDR3 runs from the conserved cysteine through the conserved F or W. D genes are given only for firm matches. For some rows the clone size is stated as once, few or many, or as a class when expanded; others skip it.

size	V	D	J	DNA	CDR3
NA	TRBV5-1	NA	TRBJ1-3	TGCGCCAGCAGCAAAGGACACCGGGGGTTCTCTGGAAACACCATATATTTT	CASSKGHRGFSGNTIYF
NA	TRBV2	NA	TRBJ1-2	TGTGCCAGCAGTGGTTTGATGGGGGCTAGCTATGGCTACACCTTC	CASSGLMGASYGYTF
NA	TRBV5-4	TRBD1	TRBJ2-5	TGTGCCAGCAGCGACGGCGGGACAGGAGGGGAGACCCAGTACTTC	CASSDGGTGGETQYF
many	TRBV6-1	NA	TRBJ1-4	TGTGCCAGCAGTGAGTCGGTTACTCAGTTAAAACTGTTTTTT	CASSESVTQLKLFF
few	TRBV5-1	NA	TRBJ1-2	TGCGCCAGCAGCCCGGACAGAATTAATGGCTACACCTTC	CASSPDRINGYTF
once	TRBV28	TRBD2	TRBJ2-5	TGTGCCAGCGGGGCGGGAGAGATAACCCAGTACTTC	CASGAGEITQYF
NA	TRBV6-2/TRBV6-3	NA	TRBJ1-2	TGTGCCAGCAGTTACTCGTTTTATGGTTACACCTTC	CASSYSFYGYTF
few	TRBV7-3	NA	TRBJ2-5	TGTGCCAGCAGCAAGACGGGGCCCGGGGAGACCCAGTACTTC	CASSKTGPGETQYF
few	TRBV6-1	NA	TRBJ1-2	TGTGCCAGCAGTCGAGACGCTCGGGACTATGGCTACACCTTC	CASSRDARDYGYTF
few	TRBV6-1	NA	TRBJ1-1	TGTGCCAGCAAATTCTCGGTGATGAACACTGAAGCTTTCTTT	CASKFSVMNTEAFF
many	TRBV28	TRBD1	TRBJ1-5	TGTGCCAGCAGTTCCCGGGACAGCCAGCATTTT	CASSSRDSQHF
many	TRBV6-1	NA	TRBJ1-4	TGTGCCAGCAGGGCAATCTCAGGGAACGAAAAACTGTTTTTT	CASRAISGNEKLFF
NA	TRBV6-1	NA	TRBJ2-2	TGTGCCAGCAGTGAAGATTGGGACCGCGGGGAGCTGTTTTTT	CASSEDWDRGELFF
NA	TRBV27	TRBD1	TRBJ2-5	TGTGCCAGCAAAACTTTGACAGGGGGATGGGAGACCCAGTACTTC	CASKTLTGGWETQYF
NA	TRBV19	NA	TRBJ1-2	TGTGCCAGTAGTATAGGCCAGTATGGCTACACCTTC	CASSIGQYGYTF
NA	TRBV4-2	TRBD1	TRBJ2-5	TGTGCCAGCAGCCAAGAGACGGGGACAGGGGGCCGGAGGACCCAGTACTTC	CASSQETGTGGRRTQYF
NA	TRBV27	NA	TRBJ2-7	TGTGCCAGCAGTTTAGGGCCCCCCTACGAGCAGTACTTC	CASSLGPPYEQYF
NA	TRBV6-1	NA	TRBJ2-2	TGTGCCACTCAGGGGCCGCGGACCGGGGAGCTGTTTTTT	CATQGPRTGELFF
once	TRBV5-4	TRBD2	TRBJ2-7	TGTGCCAGCAGCACTAGCGGGAGGACCTACGAGCAGTACTTC	CASSTSGRTYEQYF
few	TRBV14	NA	TRBJ2-7	TGTGCCAGCAGCCTAAAAACTGGGCTAGAGCAGTACTTC	CASSLKTGLEQYF
NA	TRBV11-2	TRBD2	TRBJ2-7	TGTGCCAGCAGTTTCCGACTAGCGGGGCCTACCTACGAGCAGTACTTC	CASSFRLAGPTYEQYF
NA	TRBV20-1	NA	TRBJ2-3	TGCAGTGCCCAGGCCGTGGACTATCCATTCACAGATACGCAGTATTTT	CSAQAVDYPFTDTQYF
few	TRBV24-1	TRBD1	TRBJ2-7	TGTGCCACCAGTGACGGACAGGGTCCCTACGAGCAGTACTTC	CATSDGQGPYEQYF
NA	TRBV7-2	NA	TRBJ2-5	TGTGCCAGCAGCACGGGACTGGGAGAGACCCAGTACTTC	CASSTGLGETQYF
NA	TRBV20-1	NA	TRBJ1-1	TGCAGTGCTAGGGGGGCAGGAAATTTAGGCACTGAAGCTTTCTTT	CSARGAGNLGTEAFF
NA	TRBV27	NA	TRBJ1-5	TGTGCCAGCAGTCCACTGCATAATCAGCCCCAGCATTTT	CASSPLHNQPQHF
few	TRBV2	TRBD2	TRBJ2-7	TGTGCCAGCACCAGAACGGGCGGGAGGTCCTACGAGCAGTACTTC	CASTRTGGRSYEQYF
NA	TRBV6-5	NA	TRBJ2-7	TGTGCCAGCAGTTACTCGATGGGGGACTACGAGCAGTACTTC	CASSYSMGDYEQYF
NA	TRBV13	TRBD1	TRBJ1-2	TGTGCCAGCAGCTTAGACAGGGGTGGTGGCTACACCTTC	CASSLDRGGGYTF
NA	TRBV2	NA	TRBJ1-5	TGTGCCAGCAGTGAAGCGCTAATCAGGGACGACAATCAGCCCCAGCATTTT	CASSEALIRDDNQPQHF
NA	TRBV25-1	TRBD1	TRBJ1-5	TGTGCCAGCAGTGAGACAGGGTATGAACAGCCCCAGCATTTT	CASSETGYEQPQHF
NA	TRBV19	NA	TRBJ1-5	TGTGCCAGTAGTAGGGTGGGGACGGCCAGCAATCAGCCCCAGCATTTT	CASSRVGTASNQPQHF
many	TRBV13	NA	TRBJ2-6	TGTGCCAGCAGCCCCCCCTGGGAGAGCAGCTCTGGGGCCAACGTCCTGACTTTC	CASSPPWESSSGANVLTF
few	TRBV2	NA	TRBJ1-5	TGTGCCAGCATGGGGGGCGTGGGGTATCAGCCCCAGCATTTT	CASMGGVGYQPQHF
NA	TRBV11-2	NA	TRBJ2-7	TGTGCCAGCAGCTTAGATCGGGCTAGGACCTACGAGCAGTACTTC	CASSLDRARTYEQYF
few	TRBV11-2	NA	TRBJ1-1	TGTGCCAGCAGCTTCACAACCGGGACGGGACGACTCCATGAAGCTTTCTTT	CASSFTTGTGRLHEAFF
NA	TRBV19	NA	TRBJ1-2	TGTGCCAGTAGTATAGAGGGGACCGGATATGGCTACACCTTC	CASSIEGTGYGYTF
few	TRBV12-3/TRBV12-4	NA	TRBJ1-2	TGTGCCAGCAGCCGAGGCCAAGACAGGACCTATGGCTACACCTTC	CASSRGQDRTYGYTF
few	TRBV6-6	TRBD1	TRBJ1-2	TGTGCCAGCAGTTACTCGTACGACAGGGTCTATGGCTACACCTTC	CASSYSYDRVYGYTF
NA	TRBV29-1	TRBD1	TRBJ2-7	TGCAGCGTTGAAGGAATATCGGGGACAGGAGTTTACGAGCAGTACTTC	CSVEGISGTGVYEQYF
NA	TRBV6-9	NA	TRBJ2-7	TGTGCCAGCAGTTACTGGGACGGGGGATACGAGCAGTACTTC	CASSYWDGGYEQYF